This record looks at one TCR beta chain sequence and its context. Antigen: not known. Clones were sequenced by immunoSEQ multiplex PCR, and TCRdb holds only the in-frame ones, with some missing. The sample contains under 200,000 clones, 85% to 95% of which appear only once. This CDR3 region has 14 residues. The germline V and J ends were trimmed by 1 base and 5 bases, with 9 bases remaining between them. Germline values: CDR1 MGHRA, CDR2 YSYEKL. This sample was taken from a study of T cell responses to AZD1222 COVID-19 vaccine. Study-wide results and limits: Seropositive status at baseline applied to only a handful of AZD1222 recipients. Breadth and depth of Spike-specific TCRs rose after two AZD1222 doses.

The material was peripheral blood, obtained on day 0 of AZD1222 vaccination. This TCR was sampled from an adult in good health. This rearrangement joins TRBV4-1 to TRBJ1-5; tentatively, D is TRBD1 (5 bases). CDR3 nucleotide sequence: TGCGCCAGCAGCCAAGGGGGAGGGGATCAGCCCCAGCATTTT. Amino acids: CASSQGGGDQPQHF.